The clone carrying this TCR beta chain was detected a few times. The data are from a study of intratumoral heterogeneity in liver cancer. About the research overall: Patients were mostly male, median age approximately 57 years.

Patients had early-stage hepatocellular carcinoma, untreated before resection. Only in-frame clones appear in the TCRdb table, and some are missing; sequencing was by immunoSEQ multiplex PCR. The sample includes about 20,000 clones, around 67% of them seen just once. V lost 0 bases and J 8 bases, leaving 5 bases between the germline ends. CDR1 and CDR2 from the germline V gene are LGHNA and YNFKEQ. This CDR3 spans 12 amino acids. The V gene is TRBV4-2, the J gene TRBJ2-1, with no clear D. Sequencing used tumor-adjacent normal tissue, obtained before any cancer treatment. This TCR came from an older woman with hepatocellular carcinoma. The CDR3 loop is CASSQDVHEQFF. As DNA, the CDR3 is TGTGCCAGCAGCCAAGATGTCCATGAGCAGTTCTTC.